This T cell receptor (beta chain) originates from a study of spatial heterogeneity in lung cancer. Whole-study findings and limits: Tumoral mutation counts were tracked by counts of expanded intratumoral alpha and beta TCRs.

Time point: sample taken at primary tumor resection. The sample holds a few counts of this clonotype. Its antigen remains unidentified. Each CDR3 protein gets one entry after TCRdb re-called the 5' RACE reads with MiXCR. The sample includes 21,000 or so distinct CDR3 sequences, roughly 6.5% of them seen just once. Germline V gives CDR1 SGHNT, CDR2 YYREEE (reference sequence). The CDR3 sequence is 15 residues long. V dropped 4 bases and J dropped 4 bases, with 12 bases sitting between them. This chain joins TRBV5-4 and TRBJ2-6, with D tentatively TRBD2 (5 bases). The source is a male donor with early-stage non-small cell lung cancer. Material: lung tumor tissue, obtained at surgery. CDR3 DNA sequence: TGTGCCAGCAGCCCCGGACTGTCAGGGGCCAACGTCCTGACTTTC. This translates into CASSPGLSGANVLTF.